This is a list of T cell receptor beta chains from one sample in a study of blood T cell repertoires in COVID-19. Produced via immunoSEQ multiplex PCR; TCRdb's table is partial and in-frame only. The table lists about 140,000 clones, 85% to 90% of them singletons. The specimen was peripheral blood. These receptors were taken from a woman aged 40-49 years with acute or convalescent COVID-19. CDR3s include the opening cysteine and the closing phenylalanine or tryptophan. The order of the fields is J gene, V gene, clone size, D gene, CDR3 DNA, CDR3 protein. The D gene is left open where the match is weak. Expanded clones get a size class; other rows say once, few or many, or leave the size out.

J: TRBJ2-7; V: TRBV13; size: .; D: TRBD2; DNA: TGTGCCAGCAGCCAACTGGGACTAGCCGGATACGAGCAGTACTTC; CDR3: CASSQLGLAGYEQYF
J: TRBJ1-1; V: TRBV5-4; size: .; D: .; DNA: TGTGCCAGCAGTAGGGGGGGACAAGTGAACACTGAAGCTTTCTTT; CDR3: CASSRGGQVNTEAFF
J: TRBJ1-3; V: TRBV27; size: .; D: TRBD1; DNA: TGTGCCAGCAGTTTATCGGTCAGGGGGCTCTCTGGAAACACCATATATTTT; CDR3: CASSLSVRGLSGNTIYF
J: TRBJ1-2; V: TRBV6-6; size: .; D: .; DNA: TGTGCCACTCTCCTACAGGAAAACTATGGCTACACCTTC; CDR3: CATLLQENYGYTF
J: TRBJ2-3; V: TRBV5-1; size: once; D: TRBD2; DNA: TGCGCCAGCAGCTTGCATGGACTAGAGAGCACAGATACGCAGTATTTT; CDR3: CASSLHGLESTDTQYF
J: TRBJ1-3; V: TRBV6-2/TRBV6-3; size: .; D: .; DNA: TGTGCCAGCAGTTCGCCGCAGATATCTGGAAACACCATATATTTT; CDR3: CASSSPQISGNTIYF
J: TRBJ2-1; V: TRBV18; size: .; D: TRBD2; DNA: TGTGCCAGCTCACCACTTCAGCGGGATACCCCTAAGGGGTCCTACAATGAGCAGTTCTTC; CDR3: CASSPLQRDTPKGSYNEQFF
J: TRBJ1-2; V: TRBV7-8; size: .; D: TRBD1; DNA: TGTGCCAGCAGCTCCACCCCCGGGACAGGGAACTATGGCTACACCTTC; CDR3: CASSSTPGTGNYGYTF
J: TRBJ2-2; V: TRBV6-2/TRBV6-3; size: .; D: TRBD2; DNA: TGTGCCAGCAGTCCAATGGTAGCGGGAGGGCCCGGGGAGCTGTTTTTT; CDR3: CASSPMVAGGPGELFF
J: TRBJ2-1; V: TRBV7-8; size: .; D: .; DNA: TGTGCCAGCAGCCCCCACAGAAATGAGCAGTTCTTC; CDR3: CASSPHRNEQFF
J: TRBJ1-4; V: TRBV11-2; size: once; D: TRBD1; DNA: TGTGCCAGCAGCTCTCAGGGGGCTCCTAATGAAAAACTGTTTTTT; CDR3: CASSSQGAPNEKLFF
J: TRBJ2-1; V: TRBV19; size: .; D: .; DNA: TGTGCCAGTTGGGGGATGGAGGGGAGAGACAATGAGCAGTTCTTC; CDR3: CASWGMEGRDNEQFF
J: TRBJ1-2; V: TRBV30; size: .; D: .; DNA: TGTGCCTGGGGTGGGCTGAGAAATCCGGACAGCCCCTATGGCTACACCTTC; CDR3: CAWGGLRNPDSPYGYTF
J: TRBJ1-2; V: TRBV6-5; size: .; D: TRBD1; DNA: TGTGCCAGCGAAGCTTATCAGGGGGCCTATGGCTACACCTTC; CDR3: CASEAYQGAYGYTF
J: TRBJ1-2; V: TRBV4-1; size: .; D: .; DNA: TGCGCCAGCAGCCCCCAGAGTGGAGAATCCTATGGCTACACCTTC; CDR3: CASSPQSGESYGYTF
J: TRBJ1-1; V: TRBV6-5; size: .; D: TRBD1; DNA: TGTGCCAGCAGGCCCACTCTTCAGGGGGCCACTGAAGCTTTCTTT; CDR3: CASRPTLQGATEAFF
J: TRBJ2-1; V: TRBV28; size: .; D: TRBD2; DNA: TGTGCCAGCAGTTTATTCCTAGCGGGGGCCCCTCTAAGCTCCTACAATGAGCAGTTCTTC; CDR3: CASSLFLAGAPLSSYNEQFF
J: TRBJ1-3; V: TRBV13; size: .; D: .; DNA: TGTGCCAGCAGCTCCCGGACTTCGGGAGGAAACACCATATATTTT; CDR3: CASSSRTSGGNTIYF
J: TRBJ2-3; V: TRBV7-3; size: .; D: TRBD2; DNA: TGTGCCAGCAGCTTAATCGGGAGGACAGATACGCAGTATTTT; CDR3: CASSLIGRTDTQYF
J: TRBJ1-5; V: TRBV19; size: few; D: .; DNA: TGTGCCAGTACCCGGGGAGATCAGCCCCAGCATTTT; CDR3: CASTRGDQPQHF
J: TRBJ1-4; V: TRBV30; size: .; D: TRBD1; DNA: TGTGCCTGGCAGGGGGAAGGTGAAAAACTGTTTTTT; CDR3: CAWQGEGEKLFF
J: TRBJ2-3; V: TRBV6-6; size: .; D: .; DNA: TGTGCCAGCACTCAAAGGGGGGGTGACGCAGATACGCAGTATTTT; CDR3: CASTQRGGDADTQYF
J: TRBJ1-6; V: TRBV6-5; size: .; D: .; DNA: TGTGCCAGCAGTTACTCTAAGGGGATCAATTCACCCCTCCACTTT; CDR3: CASSYSKGINSPLHF
J: TRBJ1-2; V: TRBV7-2; size: .; D: .; DNA: TGTGCCAGCAGCCCGGACAGATCCTATGGCTACACCTTC; CDR3: CASSPDRSYGYTF
J: TRBJ2-7; V: TRBV4-2; size: .; D: TRBD1; DNA: TGTGCCAGCAGCCAAGTGGTGGACAGGGGGGATTGGGAGCAGTACTTC; CDR3: CASSQVVDRGDWEQYF
J: TRBJ1-2; V: TRBV7-3; size: .; D: .; DNA: TGTGCCAGCAGCTCCATTGGTGGGGAGGGCTACACCTTC; CDR3: CASSSIGGEGYTF
J: TRBJ2-5; V: TRBV3-1/TRBV3-2; size: medium-sized; D: TRBD2; DNA: TGTGCCAGCAGCCTATCGGGACTAGCGGGCAATATCCAAGAGACCCAGTACTTC; CDR3: CASSLSGLAGNIQETQYF
J: TRBJ2-2; V: TRBV7-9; size: .; D: TRBD2; DNA: TGTGCCAGCAGCCCTTGGGACGTACCTAGCGGTGCGCGGGGGGAGCTGTTTTTT; CDR3: CASSPWDVPSGARGELFF
J: TRBJ2-1; V: TRBV7-7; size: .; D: TRBD2; DNA: TGTGCCAGCAGCTACTCGGGGGGGGAGCAGTTCTTC; CDR3: CASSYSGGEQFF
J: TRBJ1-3; V: TRBV28; size: .; D: .; DNA: TGTGCCAGCAGTTTAAAAAGGCGGCAGGGTGGAAACACCATATATTTT; CDR3: CASSLKRRQGGNTIYF
J: TRBJ1-1; V: TRBV7-8; size: .; D: TRBD1; DNA: TGTGCCAGCAGCCCGGACAGGTTCGGGAACACTGAAGCTTTCTTT; CDR3: CASSPDRFGNTEAFF
J: TRBJ2-3; V: TRBV7-8; size: once; D: .; DNA: TGTGCCAGCAGCCGAGGACAAGATACAGATACGCAGTATTTT; CDR3: CASSRGQDTDTQYF
J: TRBJ1-2; V: TRBV4-3; size: once; D: .; DNA: TGCGCCAGCAGCCAAGAGCCACGAGAATACTATGGCTACACCTTC; CDR3: CASSQEPREYYGYTF
J: TRBJ1-1; V: TRBV28; size: .; D: .; DNA: TGTGCCAGCAGTATACCACAGGGGAACACTGAAGCTTTCTTT; CDR3: CASSIPQGNTEAFF
J: TRBJ2-7; V: TRBV4-1; size: .; D: .; DNA: TGCGCCAGCAGCCCCCGGAGCGTCGTCTCCTACGAGCAGTACTTC; CDR3: CASSPRSVVSYEQYF
J: TRBJ2-5; V: TRBV12-3/TRBV12-4; size: .; D: .; DNA: TGTGCCAGCAGTTTAGGCAGGGTGGAGACCCAGTACTTC; CDR3: CASSLGRVETQYF